The 29 T cell receptor beta chains given below trace back to one sample, sequenced in a study of T cell repertoires in cytomegalovirus infection (dated by TCRdb to about 2019). This sample's treatment or condition label indicates: in vitro stimulation with specific CMV peptide epitopes to enrich CMV-specific T cells. These receptors have no identified antigens. The reads were generated on an Illumina HiSeq 1500. TCRdb cleaned the public reads at Q25 with fastp, built clones with MiXCR and kept in-frame beta chains. Duplicate CDR3 protein sequences are folded into a single record with the most common DNA and genes. For this sample the table gives fewer than 350,000 distinct CDR3 sequences, of which 25% to 35% were detected only once. The top ten clones comprise roughly 20% of the sample. The specimen comprised cultured PBMCs, sampled from culture after CMV antigen stimulation. Receptors originate from a human donor in good health (CMV status not recorded). Some clones in this sample may be carry-over from other donors' samples.

V usage is TRBV7-2 and J usage is TRBJ1-4, with 9 positions matching TRBD1. The CDR3 loop spans 16 amino acids. Germline loops: CDR1 SGHTA, CDR2 FQGNSA. The ends lost 6 bases at V and 6 bases at J; junction bases unmatched: 11. The CDR3 loop reads CASSPGTGLGYEKLFF. The CDR3, as DNA: TGTGCCAGCAGTCCCGGGACAGGGTTGGGGTATGAAAAACTGTTTTTT. The full variable domain, its missing parts supplied by reference TRBV7-2 and TRBJ1-4, is GAGVSQSPSNKVTEKGKDVELRCDPISGHTALYWYRQSLGQGLEFLIYFQGNSAPDKSGLPSDRFSAERTGGSVSTLTIQRTQQEDSAVYLCASSPGTGLGYEKLFFGSGTQLSVL.

This clonotype came up a few times. The chain has TRBV12-3 or TRBV12-4 and TRBJ2-3; D perhaps matches TRBD2 (6 bases). Trimming pared 8 bases from V and 2 bases from J, leaving 14 bases between. This CDR3 is built from 14 residues. This CDR3 is CASLDGGATDTQYF. DNA for the CDR3: TGTGCCAGCCTCGACGGGGGTGCCACAGATACGCAGTATTTT.

V is TRBV28 and J is TRBJ2-3; no reliable D call. The V gene's germline CDR1 is MDHEN and CDR2 SYDVKM. The CDR3 contains 15 residues. Trimming shortened V by 6 bases and J by 6 bases, and 19 bases separated the two germline ends. The CDR3 coding sequence is TGTGCCAGCAGGACCCCCGGGCCCCCCACGGATACGCAGTATTTT. Its protein product is CASRTPGPPTDTQYF.

V and J are TRBV19 and TRBJ2-7, with TRBD1 identical over 8 bases. Unmatched junction bases numbered 17, after V lost 3 bases and J lost 4 bases. This CDR3 comprises 18 residues. Germline-derived CDR1 and CDR2 are LNHDA and SQIVND (reference sequence). The CDR3 spells CASSIGRGTGEALYEQYF. CDR3 sequence (DNA): TGTGCCAGTAGTATCGGGAGAGGGACAGGCGAAGCCCTTTACGAGCAGTACTTC.

This chain connects TRBV9 to TRBJ2-7, with D perhaps matching TRBD2 (6 bases). This CDR3 region has 13 residues. Trimming shortened V by 6 bases and J by 0 bases, and 10 bases separated the two germline ends. Germline-derived CDR1 and CDR2 are SGDLS and YYNGEE. The CDR3 DNA reads as TGTGCCAGCAACACCGGGGGCTCCTACGAGCAGTACTTC. This sequence encodes CASNTGGSYEQYF. Based on the CDR3 plus reference TRBV9 and TRBJ2-7, the full variable domain is DSGVTQTPKHLITATGQRVTLRCSPRSGDLSVYWYQQSLDQGLQFLIQYYNGEERAKGNILERFSAQQFPDLHSELNLSSLELGDSALYFCASNTGGSYEQYFGPGTRLTVT.

V is TRBV20-1 and J is TRBJ2-7; 8 nucleotides align to TRBD1. Per germline, CDR1 DFQATT and CDR2 SNEGSKA (reference sequence). The CDR3 consists of 13 residues. Trimming at V came to 6 bases and at J to 6 bases, leaving 10 bases not matched to a gene. CDR3 residues: CSAQSAGTGEQYF. The DNA of the CDR3 is TGCAGTGCCCAATCCGCCGGGACAGGCGAGCAGTACTTC.

A few counts support this clonotype. The rearrangement joins TRBV6-5 to TRBJ1-6; D is possibly TRBD1 (5 bases). The CDR3 runs 14 residues. The V gene lost 2 bases and the J gene lost 12 bases, with 14 bases spanning the gap. Germline values: CDR1 MNHEY, CDR2 SVGAGI. The CDR3 protein is CASSYRYRLGPLHF. As DNA, the CDR3 is TGTGCCAGCAGTTACAGATACAGGTTAGGACCCCTCCACTTT.

This clonotype occurred a few times. This sequence joins TRBV4-1 and TRBJ2-7, with 8 bases fitting TRBD1. Germline assignment: CDR1 MGHRA and CDR2 YSYEKL. J was trimmed by 3 bases and V by 3 bases; bases with no gene match: 10. The length of the CDR3 is 16 residues. CDR3 DNA sequence: TGCGCCAGCAGCCACAAACAGCAGGGGGCCGGCTACGAGCAGTACTTC. It specifies CASSHKQQGAGYEQYF.

The J gene is TRBJ2-1, the V gene TRBV3-1; D could derive from TRBD1 or TRBD2 (5 bases each). CDR1 and CDR2 (germline): LGHDT, YNNKEL (reference sequence). CDR3 size: 14 residues. V was cut by 4 bases and J by 8 bases, with 15 bases left in between. The DNA for the CDR3 is TGTGCCAGCAGCCCGGGACGGCCCTGGGATGAGCAGTTCTTC. Translation: CASSPGRPWDEQFF.

About this clonotype: The conserved phenylalanine or tryptophan is not found at the CDR3 terminus, so this likely reflects a read error. The chain recombines TRBV19 with TRBJ1-2, with 7 positions matching TRBD1. CDR1 and CDR2 from the germline V gene are LNHDA and SQIVND (reference sequence). CDR3 length equals 16 residues. Germline trimming cut 8 bases from V and 2 bases from J; bases unmatched to any gene: 14. CDR3 in amino acids: CASSKLSGTENYGYTS. CDR3 DNA sequence: TGTGCCAGTTCGAAGCTCTCCGGGACAGAGAACTATGGCTACACCTCC.

The chain has TRBV20-1 and TRBJ2-3; 10 nucleotides line up with TRBD2. The CDR3 runs 15 residues. V was pared by 6 bases and J by 2 bases, with 8 bases of the junction left unmatched. Germline lookup yields CDR1 DFQATT and CDR2 SNEGSKA (reference sequence). The CDR3 reads CSAPRSGRFTDTQYF. CDR3 nucleotide sequence: TGCAGTGCCCCCCGTAGCGGGAGGTTCACAGATACGCAGTATTTT.

The V call is TRBV6-1, the J call TRBJ2-5; D is uncertain. The germline V and J ends were trimmed by 2 bases and 1 base, with 11 bases remaining between them. CDR1 MNHNS and CDR2 SASEGT come from the germline V gene. The CDR3 extends over 15 amino acids. The CDR3 region has the DNA TGTGCCAGCAGTGAAAACCCGGGCCCCCAAGAGACCCAGTACTTC. This codes for CASSENPGPQETQYF.

The V gene is TRBV29-1, the J gene TRBJ1-5; 11 nucleotides agree with TRBD1. Germline trimming cut 2 bases from V and 6 bases from J; bases unmatched to any gene: 12. The CDR3 is 17 amino acids. Looked up from germline, CDR1 is SQVTM and CDR2 is ANQGSEA. CDR3 sequence: CSVEWDRGIRGSQPQHF. The CDR3 bases are TGCAGCGTTGAATGGGACAGGGGGATAAGAGGAAGTCAGCCCCAGCATTTT.

This clonotype was seen only a few times. This chain uses TRBV25-1 with TRBJ1-1, with D unresolved. CDR3 size: 15 residues. Germline assignment: CDR1 MGHDK and CDR2 SYGVNS. V was cut by 6 bases and J by 3 bases, with 17 bases left in between. DNA of the CDR3: TGTGCCAGCAGCCCGGTCGGGCTCCTACACACTGAAGCTTTCTTT. Its translation: CASSPVGLLHTEAFF.

The chain joins TRBV11-3 to TRBJ2-7; D is ambiguous. Trimming took 5 bases from V and 0 from J, leaving 5 bases between them. This CDR3 is built from 12 residues. CDR1 and CDR2 from the germline V gene are SGHNT and YENEEA. The CDR3 reads CASSGDSYEQYF. The CDR3 DNA reads as TGTGCCAGCAGCGGGGACTCCTACGAGCAGTACTTC.

V and J are TRBV7-3 and TRBJ1-2; D is possibly TRBD1 (5 bases). The CDR3 sequence is 13 residues long. V lost 0 bases and J lost 6, with 8 bases in between. Per germline, CDR1 SGHTA and CDR2 FQGTGA. CDR3 loop: CASSLTRGDGYTF. The CDR3 nucleotides are TGTGCCAGCAGCTTAACCAGAGGGGATGGCTACACCTTC.

V gene TRBV28 combines with J gene TRBJ2-1; 9 bases map to TRBD2. The CDR3 has 18 residues. The J segment lost 4 bases and the V segment lost 2 bases, leaving 12 bases of the junction unmatched. The V gene's germline CDR1 is MDHEN and CDR2 SYDVKM. This CDR3 is CASSLMRFLGLAYNEQFF. DNA of the CDR3: TGTGCCAGCAGTTTAATGAGATTTTTGGGACTAGCATACAATGAGCAGTTCTTC.

V gene TRBV7-9 combines with J gene TRBJ1-5, with D tentatively TRBD1 (5 bases). CDR1 is SEHNR, CDR2 FQNEAQ, per germline (reference sequence). This CDR3 contains 14 residues. The ends were cut back, 3 bases at V and 6 bases at J, with 12 bases in the middle. CDR3 sequence (DNA): TGTGCCAGCAGCTTTGATGGGGGGAGTCAGCCCCAGCATTTT. Its protein is CASSFDGGSQPQHF.

A few counts support this clonotype. The V call is TRBV12-3 or TRBV12-4, the J call TRBJ1-5, with 7 bases matching TRBD1. This CDR3 spans 14 amino acids. V lost 5 bases, J lost 6 bases, and 7 bases stayed unmatched. CDR3 bases: TGTGCCAGCAGTAGACAGGGTGGAGGTCAGCCCCAGCATTTT. It yields the protein CASSRQGGGQPQHF.

V is TRBV20-1 and J is TRBJ2-2; tentatively, D is TRBD1 or TRBD2 (6 bases each). Germline V lookup: CDR1 DFQATT, CDR2 SNEGSKA (reference sequence). Trimming took off 1 base at V and 6 bases at J, with 21 bases between the two ends. The CDR3 has 17 amino acids. The CDR3 region has the DNA TGCAGTGCTAGAGTGGGGGGCAGTCAGGGGTACTCCGGGGAGCTGTTTTTT. Its translation: CSARVGGSQGYSGELFF.

This clonotype turned up a few times. The CDR3 sequence: CASSMSGSTDTQYF. Here the CDR3 DNA reads TGTGCCAGTAGTATGAGCGGGAGCACAGATACGCAGTATTTT. The chain carries TRBV19 and TRBJ2-3; D may be TRBD2 (6 bases). The germline gives CDR1 LNHDA, CDR2 SQIVND (reference sequence). Trimming shortened V by 3 bases and J by 0 bases, and 7 bases separated the two germline ends. CDR3 length: 14 residues.

The chain couples TRBV4-2 to TRBJ2-3, with D perhaps being TRBD1 or TRBD2 (6 bases each). V was pared by 3 bases and J by 4 bases, with 17 bases between. CDR1 is LGHNA, CDR2 YNFKEQ, per germline. The CDR3 has 16 amino acids. CDR3 DNA sequence: TGTGCCAGCAGCCAGGAACAGGGACTTAGCCCAGATACGCAGTATTTT. Protein sequence: CASSQEQGLSPDTQYF.

This chain joins TRBV19 and TRBJ2-1; D not certain. The CDR3 totals 14 residues. Trimming stripped 1 base from V and 8 bases from J, with 12 bases between. The germline CDR1 and CDR2 sequences are LNHDA and SQIVND (reference sequence). The CDR3 bases are TGTGCCAGTAGTATAGGGACCCGTGGGGATGAGCAGTTCTTC. Protein: CASSIGTRGDEQFF.

The rearrangement links TRBV6-2 or TRBV6-3 to TRBJ1-5; no firm D call. Germline V CDR1 and CDR2: MNHEY, SVGEGT. V lost 2 bases and J 0 bases, leaving 8 bases between the germline ends. The CDR3 length is 15 residues. In DNA form, the CDR3 reads TGTGCCAGCAGTTACAGGGAAACTAGCAATCAGCCCCAGCATTTT. The encoded protein is CASSYRETSNQPQHF.

In this sample, this clonotype turned up many times. The chain links TRBV7-2 to TRBJ2-7; D is undetermined. The V end lost 5 bases, the J end lost 3 bases, and 8 bases lay between the germline ends. The CDR3 runs to 12 residues. Germline CDR1 and CDR2: SGHTA and FQGNSA. The CDR3, as DNA: TGTGCCAGCAGCCTTAGTTTCTACGAGCAGTACTTC. Its translation: CASSLSFYEQYF.

Written as DNA, the CDR3 is TGTGCCAGCAGCTTGGTGCCAGAAGAGACCCAGTACTTC. Translated, it gives CASSLVPEETQYF. The rearrangement uses TRBV5-5 and TRBJ2-5, with D unclear. The CDR3 runs to 13 residues. The germline V gene encodes CDR1 SGHKS and CDR2 YYEKEE (reference sequence). The V end was cut by 0 bases, the J end by 3 bases, with 6 bases between.

The V and J genes are TRBV7-2 and TRBJ2-5; 7 bases line up with TRBD1. Trimming took 6 bases from V and 1 from J; bases not matched to a gene: 2. The CDR3 is 13 amino acids. Germline CDR1 is SGHTA and CDR2 is FQGNSA. The CDR3 coding sequence is TGTGCCAGCAGACAGGGGAGCCAAGAGACCCAGTACTTC. Its translation: CASRQGSQETQYF.

The V call is TRBV6-6, the J call TRBJ1-2; 9 bases line up with TRBD1. Trimming removed 7 bases from V and 6 bases from J; junction bases left unmatched: 12. CDR3 length: 15 residues. Germline V gene sequence: CDR1 MNHNY, CDR2 SVGAGI (reference sequence). CDR3 residues: CASTLTTGGIDGYTF. In DNA form, the CDR3 reads TGTGCCAGCACCCTAACCACAGGGGGCATAGATGGCTACACCTTC.

This clonotype was found a few times. The chain carries TRBV7-8 and TRBJ2-7; D gene ambiguous. Trimming cost V 6 bases and J 7 bases, with 13 bases left between them. Per the germline V gene, CDR1 is SGHVS and CDR2 is FQNEAQ. The CDR3 length is 12 residues. The CDR3 DNA reads as TGTGCCAGCAGATTAAAGGGTGAAGAGCAGTACTTC. It is translated as CASRLKGEEQYF.